The entry below describes one T cell receptor (beta chain). This clonotype was counted at least ten times. This clone's antigen is unknown. Base quality data are lacking; no much larger clone is found one base away. This sample was included in a study of regulatory T cells in long-lasting Graves disease (dated by TCRdb to 2020 to 2023). For the wider study: Patients with newly diagnosed Graves' disease had been on antithyroid drugs for under 3 months. Patients with persistent Graves' disease were compared with patients with newly diagnosed Graves' disease using TCR sequencing and RNA sequencing of peripheral blood. The study took place in China and was registered as a clinical trial. A total of about 35 samples underwent TCR sequencing, from some 13 patients with persistent Graves' disease and roughly 20 patients with newly diagnosed Graves' disease.

Library creation used multiplex PCR. TCRdb shows the sequencer as Illumina HiSeq 4000. To build TCR beta libraries, CDR3 regions were amplified by Arm-PCR using iRepertoire HTBI primers. Before sequencing, the PCR products underwent gel purification. In the paper's pipeline: Gene usage analysis of CDR3 amino acid clonotypes relied on the roughly 60 TRBV and about 15 TRBJ segments identified across samples. Filtered high-quality paired reads were merged into contigs using COPE and FqMerger. Contigs were aligned with BLAST to IMGT TRBV, TRBD and TRBJ reference genes, and CDR3 was defined per IMGT. Any clonotype with a frequency above 0.1% was classified as a highly expanded clone. Repertoire diversity was measured by Shannon entropy, and V-J evenness by the Gini coefficient. Clonotypes shared by more than one individual were considered public. TCRdb's own reprocessing of the public reads used fastp at Q25 and MiXCR and kept productive beta chains. CDR3 protein duplicates are merged, each entry listing the most common genes and DNA. TCRdb's processing, not the authors' own work, is the source of the V and J calls. In this sample the table shows about 380,000 distinct CDR3 sequences, about 16% of which occur a single time. The top ten hold 22% of the sample.

Reading the label with the study, this specimen's time point is: newly diagnosed GD, antithyroid drugs for less than 3 months. For both TCR sequencing and RNA sequencing, RNA was extracted from PBMCs in TRIzol. The diagnosis of Graves' disease followed American Thyroid Association guidelines. Patients were recruited from an endocrinology department in Xi'an, China. From each patient, about 9.7 milliliters of peripheral blood was collected into an EDTA anticoagulant tube. PBMCs were isolated by Ficoll Paque Plus density gradient separation without further T cell sorting. An Agilent 2100 Bioanalyzer and agarose gel were used to assess RNA quality, and a NanoDrop 2000 was used to measure RNA concentration. From a lookup of the germline V gene (reference sequence), CDR1 and CDR2 are DFQATT and SNEGSKA. V ends up 3 bases short and J 1 base short, with an unmatched junction base count of 12. From its cysteine to its phenylalanine, the CDR3 spans 18 amino acids. Left in the record is the CDR3 DNA by itself, 54 bases read in frame from the first base.

Here is what the overall study found, with its caveats: A larger number of public clonotypes was shared among persistent patients (approximately 2,500) than among newly diagnosed patients (approximately 1,000). Persistent disease showed preferential use of TRBV28, TRBJ1-2 and TRBJ2-5, whereas newly diagnosed disease favored TRBV20-1 and TRBJ2-1. Sequencing and analysis were restricted to the TCR beta chain. Compared with newly diagnosed patients, patients with persistent Graves' disease had lower TCR Shannon entropy and fewer highly expanded clones, which suggests clonal expansion. Peripheral blood alone was examined, since thyroid tissue, which constituted the primary lesion, could not be accessed. As a limitation, the authors acknowledged that the small sample size may reduce accuracy.

The rearranged segments are TRBV20-1 and TRBJ2-5, with 12 bases in between that match TRBD2. Sequences were derived from peripheral blood mononuclear cells (PBMCs), sampled at new diagnosis, from a patient treated with antithyroid drugs. This TCR came from a female donor with Graves disease. The CDR3 reads as follows: CSASSGTSGRITQETQYF. The DNA sequence is given as TGCAGTGCTAGTTCCGGGACTAGCGGGCGGATTACCCAAGAGACCCAGTACTTC.